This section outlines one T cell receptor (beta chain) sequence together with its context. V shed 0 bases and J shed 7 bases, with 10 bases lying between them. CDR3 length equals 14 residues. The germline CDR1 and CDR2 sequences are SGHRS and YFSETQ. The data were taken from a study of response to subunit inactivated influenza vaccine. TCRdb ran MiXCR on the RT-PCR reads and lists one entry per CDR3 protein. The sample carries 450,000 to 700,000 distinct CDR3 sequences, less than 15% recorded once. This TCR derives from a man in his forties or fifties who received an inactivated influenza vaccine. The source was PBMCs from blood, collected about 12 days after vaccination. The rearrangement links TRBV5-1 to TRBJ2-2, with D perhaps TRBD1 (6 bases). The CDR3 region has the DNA TGCGCCAGCAGCTTGGTACAGGGATACGGGGAGCTGTTTTTT. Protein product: CASSLVQGYGELFF.